These 27 T cell receptor beta chains were sequenced from one sample in a study of Ad26.COV2.S vaccination and SARS-CoV-2 variants. The method was immunoSEQ multiplex PCR; TCRdb's version includes in-frame clones alone and lacks a portion of them. The data show about 440,000 clones, with 90% seen just once and roughly 4% held by the top ten. Treatment here: 15 to 20 received Ad26.COV2.S at low or high dose, single or two shots; five or six received placebo; per-sample allocation not given. Collection of samples fell on day 63 after the first vaccine or placebo injection. The sequencing here drew on peripheral blood, taken in a trial of Ad26.COV2.S vaccine versus placebo. The receptors were gathered from a person between 18 and 65 years old who received the Ad26.COV2.S COVID-19 vaccine or a placebo.

J is TRBJ2-1 and V is TRBV7-2; 9 bases are a match to TRBD2. The germline CDR1 and CDR2 sequences are SGHTA and FQGNSA. J gave up 3 bases and V 5 bases, and 5 bases lay outside the gene matches. This CDR3 is 15 amino acids long. CDR3 in DNA: TGTGCCAGCAGCCCAGTAGCGGGAGTCTACAATGAGCAGTTCTTC. Translation: CASSPVAGVYNEQFF.

The chain uses TRBV28 and TRBJ2-5, with TRBD2 matching over 12 bases. The CDR3 has 16 residues. The germline gives CDR1 MDHEN, CDR2 SYDVKM. V lost 3 bases, J lost 4 bases, and 6 bases stayed unmatched. The CDR3 nucleotides are TGTGCCAGCAGTTTCCCGCTAGCGGGAGGGGGAGAGACCCAGTACTTC. Protein sequence: CASSFPLAGGGETQYF.

This clone is a singleton in its sample. The chain carries TRBV10-3 and TRBJ2-7, with 7 bases fitting TRBD2. The CDR3 is 15 residues long. The germline gives CDR1 ENHRY, CDR2 SYGVKD. V gave up 2 bases and J gave up 4 bases; unmatched junction bases: 8. CDR3 in amino acids: CAISEGGGRGYEQYF. In nucleotides, the CDR3 is TGTGCCATCAGTGAGGGAGGCGGGAGAGGGTACGAGCAGTACTTC.

J is TRBJ1-6 and V is TRBV27; maybe TRBD1 (5 bases). V was pared by 6 bases and J by 7 bases, with 10 bases between. CDR1 and CDR2 from the germline V gene are MNHEY and SMNVEV (reference sequence). The CDR3 is made up of 13 amino acids. The CDR3 loop is CASRSGSNSPLHF. CDR3 bases: TGTGCCAGCAGGTCAGGGAGCAATTCACCCCTCCACTTT.

This clone came up a few times. At the DNA level, this CDR3 is encoded by other sequences in the same sample as well. The genes are TRBV30 and TRBJ1-2; perhaps TRBD1 as D (6 bases). The CDR3 totals 11 residues. The V end lost 0 bases, the J end lost 8 bases, and 7 bases lay between the germline ends. Germline-derived CDR1 and CDR2 are GTSNPN and SVGIG (reference sequence). CDR3 region: CAWSVGGGYTF. In DNA, the CDR3 is TGTGCCTGGAGTGTAGGGGGGGGCTACACCTTC.

The chain links TRBV2 to TRBJ1-1; D possibly corresponds to TRBD1 (5 bases). CDR3 length equals 13 residues. Germline V CDR1 and CDR2: SNHLY, FYNNEI. V lost 1 base and J lost 8, with 11 bases in between. CDR3 nucleotide sequence: TGTGCCAGCAGTGAAGGCCTTAACAGGGAAGCTTTCTTT. This codes for CASSEGLNREAFF.

This chain links TRBV18 with TRBJ2-1, with a weak D call TRBD2 (5 bases). This CDR3 comprises 14 residues. The V gene's germline CDR1 is KGHSH and CDR2 LQKENI. V gave up 3 bases and J gave up 8 bases, with 14 bases separating them. Here the CDR3 reads CASSPAVGVDEQFF. DNA for the CDR3: TGTGCCAGCTCACCTGCAGTCGGGGTGGATGAGCAGTTCTTC.

The V call is TRBV9, the J call TRBJ2-2, with D possibly TRBD2 on 6 matching bases. Germline V gene data show CDR1 as SGDLS and CDR2 as YYNGEE. This CDR3 has 18 residues. The V and J ends lost 0 bases and 0 bases respectively, with 15 bases between them. The CDR3 sequence is CASSVVPLGRTNTGELFF. The CDR3 region has the DNA TGTGCCAGCAGCGTAGTTCCTTTGGGGAGGACGAACACCGGGGAGCTGTTTTTT.

This clone was counted once. This chain links TRBV27 with TRBJ1-1; D gene ambiguous. The CDR3 has 13 residues. Trimming cost V 8 bases and J 0 bases, with 10 bases left between them. Germline lookup yields CDR1 MNHEY and CDR2 SMNVEV (reference sequence). The CDR3, as DNA: TGTGCCAGCGGGATCAGAGTGAACACTGAAGCTTTCTTT. Translating gives CASGIRVNTEAFF.

CDR3 sequence: CASRFRRQGVQETQYF. CDR3 sequence (DNA): TGTGCAAGTCGCTTCAGAAGACAGGGGGTCCAAGAGACCCAGTACTTC. The chain links TRBV12-2 to TRBJ2-5; the D call in the table, TRBD1, was not verified against the DNA. TRBV12-2 is recorded as a pseudogene. This CDR3 comprises 16 residues.

This sequence joins TRBV5-1 and TRBJ1-5, with 8 positions matching TRBD1. CDR1 is SGHRS and CDR2 is YFSETQ in the germline V gene. The ends lost 0 bases at V and 4 bases at J; junction bases unmatched: 0. The CDR3 is 14 residues long. CDR3 residues: CASSLGTGNQPQHF. CDR3 sequence (DNA): TGCGCCAGCAGCTTGGGGACAGGGAATCAGCCCCAGCATTTT.

This chain joins TRBV29-1 and TRBJ2-1; 12 bases are a match to TRBD2. The V gene's germline CDR1 is SQVTM and CDR2 ANQGSEA. J gave up 7 bases and V 6 bases, and 10 bases lay outside the gene matches. The CDR3 contains 15 residues. CDR3 in DNA: TGCAGCGTGAACCTACTAGCGGGAGGAGGAAATGAGCAGTTCTTC. Translation gives CSVNLLAGGGNEQFF.

The V and J genes are TRBV24-1 and TRBJ2-1, with 7 bases identical to TRBD2. This CDR3 comprises 15 residues. Germline loops: CDR1 KGHDR, CDR2 SFDVKD. Trimming at V came to 6 bases and at J to 6 bases, leaving 10 bases not matched to a gene. The CDR3 nucleotides read TGTGCCACCAGTAGCGGGATCTCAAATGTCAATGAGCAGTTCTTC. Residues: CATSSGISNVNEQFF.

The J gene is TRBJ1-6, the V gene TRBV9; D is possibly TRBD1 (6 bases). V was clipped by 10 bases and J by 10 bases, with 21 bases between them. Germline CDR1 and CDR2: SGDLS and YYNGEE. CDR3 length: 14 residues. CDR3 loop: CALPGGGPGSPLHF. CDR3 nucleotides: TGTGCCTTACCTGGGGGGGGCCCGGGCTCACCCCTCCACTTT.

This chain links TRBV3-1 (or the pseudogene TRBV3-2) with TRBJ2-1; no clear D. Germline V gene data show CDR1 as LGHDT and CDR2 as YNNKEL (reference sequence). This CDR3 region has 13 residues. Trimming removed 3 bases at V and 9 bases at J, with 12 bases between. CDR3: CASSQHPRGEQFF. The CDR3 region has the DNA TGTGCCAGCAGCCAGCACCCGCGTGGTGAGCAGTTCTTC.

V gene TRBV6-1 combines with J gene TRBJ2-7, with D possibly being TRBD2 (5 bases). Germline lookup yields CDR1 MNHNS and CDR2 SASEGT. V was pared by 7 bases and J by 5 bases, with 12 bases between. This CDR3 spans 12 amino acids. CDR3 residues: CASTGLVHEQYF. Here the CDR3 DNA reads TGTGCCAGCACGGGATTGGTCCACGAGCAGTACTTC.

V and J are TRBV21-1 and TRBJ2-7; the table's TRBD2 call for D was not verified on the DNA. TRBV21-1 is labeled a pseudogene. The CDR3 has 10 residues. The CDR3 spells CASSKALRVF. Written as DNA, the CDR3 is TGTGCCAGCAGCAAAGCGCTCCGGGTTTTC.

The CDR3 DNA reads TGTGCCAGCAGTTTGTTGGACAGGGGGTGGGTGAATGAGCAGTTCTTC. As protein: CASSLLDRGWVNEQFF. The gene calls are TRBV28 and TRBJ2-1, with 10 bases aligning to TRBD1. The CDR3 length is 16 residues. Germline-derived CDR1 and CDR2 are MDHEN and SYDVKM. V trimming: 3 bases; J trimming: 7 bases; junction bases outside the gene matches: 9. Full variable domain (outside the CDR3, taken from reference TRBV28 and TRBJ2-1): DVKVTQSSRYLVKRTGEKVFLECVQDMDHENMFWYRQDPGLGLRLIYFSYDVKMKEKGDIPEGYSVSREKKERFSLILESASTNQTSMYLCASSLLDRGWVNEQFFGPGTRLTVL.

Comment on this clone: The sample carries other DNA sequences with the same CDR3. This chain uses TRBV30 with TRBJ1-1; D perhaps matches TRBD1 (5 bases). Trimming stripped 0 bases from V and 8 bases from J, with 7 bases between. Per germline, CDR1 GTSNPN and CDR2 SVGIG (reference sequence). The CDR3 runs 11 residues. The CDR3 reads CAWSVRGEAFF. The DNA of the CDR3 is TGTGCCTGGAGTGTGCGGGGGGAAGCTTTCTTT. Looking up the rest from reference TRBV30 and TRBJ1-1 gives the full variable domain: SQTIHQWPATLVQPVGSPLSLECTVEGTSNPNLYWYRQAAGRGLQLLFYSVGIGQISSEVPQNLSASRPQDRQFILSSKKLLLSDSGFYLCAWSVRGEAFFGQGTRLTVV.

The chain recombines TRBV2 with TRBJ1-5; no clear D. V was shortened by 6 bases and J by 2 bases, with 8 bases between the two germline ends. Germline assignment: CDR1 SNHLY and CDR2 FYNNEI. The CDR3 consists of 13 residues. CDR3 protein: CASSTRRNQPQHF. DNA for the CDR3: TGTGCCAGCAGCACGAGGCGCAATCAGCCCCAGCATTTT.

V and J are TRBV20-1 and TRBJ1-1; D is perhaps TRBD1 (5 bases). Germline values: CDR1 DFQATT, CDR2 SNEGSKA (reference sequence). Trimming removed 5 bases at V and 3 bases at J, with 7 bases between. The CDR3 is 11 residues long. This CDR3 is CSAAGHTEAFF. The CDR3 DNA reads TGCAGTGCTGCGGGGCACACTGAAGCTTTCTTT.

The chain links TRBV7-2 to TRBJ2-2, with D possibly called TRBD1 or TRBD2 (6 bases each). Germline CDR1 is SGHTA and CDR2 is FQGNSA. The ends were cut back, 1 base at V and 0 bases at J, with 12 bases in the middle. The CDR3 consists of 17 residues. The CDR3 is CASSLVGGEANTGELFF. As DNA, the CDR3 is TGTGCCAGCAGCTTAGTCGGGGGCGAGGCGAACACCGGGGAGCTGTTTTTT.

This chain links TRBV28 with TRBJ2-7; D may be TRBD1 (6 bases). This CDR3 is 14 amino acids long. Trimming removed 5 bases at V and 5 bases at J, with 16 bases between. Germline V CDR1 and CDR2: MDHEN, SYDVKM. The CDR3 is CASSDPIQGDEQYF. The CDR3 nucleotides are TGTGCCAGCAGTGACCCGATACAGGGTGACGAGCAGTACTTC.

The chain is built from TRBV2 and TRBJ2-7; the D is unclear. The V and J ends lost 2 bases and 5 bases respectively, with 19 bases between them. Germline values: CDR1 SNHLY, CDR2 FYNNEI. The CDR3 is 16 residues long. DNA for the CDR3: TGTGCCAGCAGTGAAAGGTTGAGTCGTTTTCGGGACGAGCAGTACTTC. Translated: CASSERLSRFRDEQYF. The full variable domain, in which reference TRBV2 and TRBJ2-7 provide the parts outside the CDR3, is EPEVTQTPSHQVTQMGQEVILRCVPISNHLYFYWYRQILGQKVEFLVSFYNNEISEKSEIFDDQFSVERPDGSNFTLKIRSTKLEDSAMYFCASSERLSRFRDEQYFGPGTRLTVT.

The chain employs TRBV7-9 and TRBJ1-2; 9 bases are shared with TRBD1. V dropped 1 base and J dropped 6; count of bases not matched to a gene: 0. This CDR3 spans 13 amino acids. Germline CDR1 and CDR2: SEHNR and FQNEAQ (reference sequence). DNA for the CDR3: TGTGCCAGCAGCTTAGGGACAGGGGATGGCTACACCTTC. Amino acid sequence: CASSLGTGDGYTF.

The chain links TRBV7-9 to TRBJ2-5, with 8 bases lining up with TRBD2. V shed 6 bases, J shed 4 bases, and the junction held 13 bases outside the gene matches. Germline lookup yields CDR1 SEHNR and CDR2 FQNEAQ (reference sequence). The CDR3 has 16 amino acids. CDR3 protein: CASSPAVSGSAETQYF. The CDR3 nucleotides are TGTGCCAGCAGTCCCGCTGTCAGCGGGAGTGCAGAGACCCAGTACTTC.

V is TRBV3-1 (or the pseudogene TRBV3-2) and J is TRBJ1-4; D is unresolved. V gave up 0 bases and J gave up 4 bases, with 9 bases separating them. Looked up from germline, CDR1 is LGHDT and CDR2 is YNNKEL (reference sequence). This CDR3 is 15 amino acids long. The CDR3 bases are TGTGCCAGCAGCCAAGAGTCCCAGCTTAATGAAAAACTGTTTTTT. Protein product: CASSQESQLNEKLFF.